The clone carrying this T cell receptor beta chain was picked up a small number of times. The source of the sample is a study of regulatory T cells in long-lasting Graves disease. Germline-derived CDR1 and CDR2 are SEHNR and FQNEAQ (reference sequence). The CDR3 extends over 16 amino acids. J was trimmed by 8 bases and V by 2 bases; bases with no gene match: 11. As for time point: newly diagnosed GD, antithyroid drugs for less than 3 months. Isolated PBMC RNA provided the starting material for the TCR library. Patient provenance is recorded as an endocrinology department in Xi'an, China. Combining iRepertoire HTBI primers with Arm-PCR of CDR3 regions, the authors built TCR beta libraries. TCRdb processed the multiplex PCR reads anew with MiXCR; each CDR3 protein has one entry. There are about 610,000 distinct CDR3 sequences in the sample; about 16% occur only once, and more than 10% lies in the top ten.

The data were also submitted as part of a second study, on T cells in Graves' hyperthyroidism and ophthalmopathy. That investigation notes: Model predictions of ophthalmopathy came a median 6.5 months before onset.

This TCR derives from a man younger than 35 with Graves disease. The material sequenced was peripheral blood mononuclear cells (PBMCs), taken at new diagnosis, from a patient treated with antithyroid drugs. The J gene is TRBJ2-1, the V gene TRBV7-9; 8 bases are a match to TRBD2. The CDR3 loop reads CASSLQGAGGFHEQFF. The CDR3 nucleotides read TGTGCCAGCAGCTTACAGGGCGCGGGAGGATTTCATGAGCAGTTCTTC.